The 31 T cell receptor beta chains below were found in one sample sequenced in a study of beta chain features in type 1 diabetes. Overall study results and limits: Shorter TCRB CDR3s, moderately but significantly so, marked every one of the four CD4+ subsets in Type 1 diabetes patients.

For these TCRs, the target antigens are not known. Reverse transcription of all isolated RNA meant that expressed TCRB transcripts were sequenced. Some clones are missing from TCRdb's copy, which holds only in-frame ones; the method was immunoSEQ multiplex PCR. This sample has 28,000 or so clones, with around 60% found just once. The sample consisted of Tregs from blood. Every receptor here comes from a woman under 40 with type 1 diabetes.

This chain uses TRBV5-6 with TRBJ2-2, with D possibly matching TRBD2 (5 bases). The germline V gene has CDR1 SGHDT and CDR2 YYEEEE. The V gene lost 1 base and the J gene lost 6 bases, with 13 bases spanning the gap. The CDR3 has 15 residues. The CDR3 DNA reads as TGTGCCAGCAGCTTGTTTACGGGGAGTGCCGGGGAGCTGTTTTTT. As protein: CASSLFTGSAGELFF.

This clone was observed a handful of times. The V and J genes are TRBV27 and TRBJ2-6; TRBD1 matches at 8 bases. Germline CDR1 MNHEY, CDR2 SMNVEV (reference sequence). This CDR3 comprises 18 residues. V was pared by 1 base and J by 1 base, with 6 bases of the junction left unmatched. The CDR3 loop reads CASSLYQGAGSGANVLTF. The CDR3 coding sequence is TGTGCCAGCAGTTTATATCAGGGGGCAGGGTCTGGGGCCAACGTCCTGACTTTC. Supplemented by reference TRBV27 and TRBJ2-6, the full variable domain reads EAQVTQNPRYLITVTGKKLTVTCSQNMNHEYMSWYRQDPGLGLRQIYYSMNVEVTDKGDVPEGYKVSRKEKRNFPLILESPSPNQTSLYFCASSLYQGAGSGANVLTFGAGSRLTVL.

The V call is TRBV18, the J call TRBJ2-5; TRBD2 matches 15 bases. The J call could be wrong; TRBJ2-7 is a better fit for the DNA end. The CDR3 spans 15 residues. Germline V gives CDR1 KGHSH, CDR2 LQKENI. CDR3 in amino acids: CASSPWTSGRDEQYF. In DNA form, the CDR3 reads TGTGCCAGCTCACCCTGGACTAGCGGGAGGGACGAGCAGTACTTC.

This CDR3 is CASSLGLAGGETQYF. In DNA, the CDR3 is TGTGCCAGCAGCTTAGGGTTAGCTGGTGGGGAGACCCAGTACTTC. This chain connects TRBV7-2 to TRBJ2-5, with D hard to call. V gave up 1 base and J gave up 5 bases, with 14 bases separating them. CDR1 and CDR2 (germline): SGHTA, FQGNSA. The CDR3 consists of 15 residues.

V is TRBV29-1 and J is TRBJ2-1, with D possibly being TRBD1 (5 bases). CDR1 is SQVTM, CDR2 ANQGSEA, per germline. The V and J ends lost 4 bases and 4 bases respectively, with 8 bases between them. There are 12 residues in the CDR3. This CDR3 is CSVVAGYNEQFF. The CDR3 region has the DNA TGCAGCGTTGTGGCAGGGTACAATGAGCAGTTCTTC.

This rearrangement joins TRBV15 to TRBJ2-5; 12 nucleotides agree with TRBD1. The J call could be wrong; TRBJ2-7 is a better fit for the DNA end. This CDR3 contains 16 residues. The V gene's germline CDR1 is LNHNV and CDR2 YYDKDF (reference sequence). In nucleotides, the CDR3 is TGTGCCACCAGCAGGGAAGGGACAGGGGGCCTCTACGAGCAGTACTTC. Its translation is CATSREGTGGLYEQYF.

This rearrangement joins TRBV7-9 to TRBJ2-7, with unresolved D. The V end was cut by 1 base, the J end by 2 bases, with 9 bases between. This CDR3 has 14 amino acids. Germline V gives CDR1 SEHNR, CDR2 FQNEAQ (reference sequence). The CDR3 protein is CASSLGGTTYEQYF. The CDR3 coding sequence is TGTGCCAGCAGCTTAGGCGGAACCACCTACGAGCAGTACTTC.

V and J are TRBV19 and TRBJ2-2; a possible D gene is TRBD2 (5 bases). The germline CDR1 and CDR2 sequences are LNHDA and SQIVND (reference sequence). The CDR3 loop spans 14 amino acids. V dropped 4 bases and J dropped 5 bases, with 11 bases sitting between them. CDR3 coding DNA: TGTGCCAGTAGTACCGGGATTTATACCGGGGAGCTGTTTTTT. Translation gives CASSTGIYTGELFF.

This clone was picked up a small number of times. The rearrangement joins TRBV19 to TRBJ1-4; D may be TRBD1 (6 bases). V was shortened by 7 bases and J by 8 bases, with 14 bases between the two germline ends. This CDR3 contains 13 residues. CDR1 LNHDA and CDR2 SQIVND come from the germline V gene (reference sequence). In DNA, the CDR3 is TGTGCCAGTAAATTGCAGGGGCGAGAAAAACTGTTTTTT. Residues: CASKLQGREKLFF.

The chain combines TRBV6-5 with TRBJ1-5; tentatively, D is TRBD1 (6 bases). The CDR3 runs 14 residues. Trimming removed 2 bases from V and 5 bases from J, with 10 bases in between. Germline V lookup: CDR1 MNHEY, CDR2 SVGAGI. This chain's CDR3 is CASSYAGADQPQHF. The CDR3 nucleotides read TGTGCCAGCAGTTACGCGGGGGCTGATCAGCCCCAGCATTTT.

This chain joins TRBV7-2 and TRBJ1-2, with TRBD1 as a possible D gene (5 bases). The V gene lost 2 bases and the J gene lost 6 bases, with 13 bases spanning the gap. Germline V lookup: CDR1 SGHTA, CDR2 FQGNSA. The CDR3 sequence is 14 residues long. In DNA, the CDR3 is TGTGCCAGCAGCTTAATTTCTAGGGGCCATGGCTACACCTTC. This translates into CASSLISRGHGYTF.

The genes are TRBV4-2 and TRBJ2-1; 9 bases agree with TRBD2. This CDR3 is 17 amino acids long. Trimming at V came to 0 bases and at J to 7 bases, leaving 10 bases not matched to a gene. From germline, CDR1 is LGHNA and CDR2 YNFKEQ. The CDR3 region has the DNA TGTGCCAGCAGCCAAGATCCTCCGCGGGAGGGTCGGAATGAGCAGTTCTTC. It codes for CASSQDPPREGRNEQFF.

This clone was found a few times. The rearrangement links TRBV5-4 to TRBJ2-6; tentatively, D is TRBD1 (6 bases). Germline V gene sequence: CDR1 SGHNT, CDR2 YYREEE (reference sequence). The V end lost 3 bases, the J end lost 13 bases, and 17 bases lay between the germline ends. The CDR3 consists of 14 residues. In DNA, the CDR3 is TGTGCCAGCAGCTATTCCGGGACACCTCCTGTCCTGACTTTC. It specifies CASSYSGTPPVLTF.

This clone was seen a single time. The rearrangement links TRBV6-1 to TRBJ1-5, with no clear D. CDR3 length: 12 residues. CDR1 MNHNS and CDR2 SASEGT come from the germline V gene. V lost 4 bases, J lost 7 bases, and 8 bases lay in between. The CDR3, as DNA: TGTGCCAGCAGTGTTCGGGAACAGCCCCAGCATTTT. Translation gives CASSVREQPQHF.

This sequence joins TRBV6-5 and TRBJ1-1; 8 bases are a match to TRBD1. The V gene end was trimmed by 8 bases and the J gene end by 2 bases; junction bases not matched to a gene: 4. Germline lookup yields CDR1 MNHEY and CDR2 SVGAGI. The CDR3 spans 13 residues. Here the CDR3 DNA reads TGTGCCAGCGAGACAGGGGCAAACACTGAAGCTTTCTTT. Protein: CASETGANTEAFF.

This chain links TRBV30 with TRBJ1-2; 9 positions agree with TRBD1. CDR3 length equals 15 residues. Germline CDR1 and CDR2: GTSNPN and SVGIG (reference sequence). V lost 7 bases to trimming and J lost 4 bases; unmatched junction nucleotides: 13. CDR3 in DNA: TGTGCCTTCGGGACAGGGAGGGCGTGGAGCTATGGCTACACCTTC. Its protein is CAFGTGRAWSYGYTF.

This clone occurred a few times. V gene TRBV5-1 combines with J gene TRBJ2-7; TRBD1 might be the D (5 bases). The CDR3 runs 13 residues. In germline, CDR1 is SGHRS, CDR2 YFSETQ. V lost 4 bases, J lost 4 bases, and 12 bases lay in between. The CDR3 here is CASSPGWAYEQYF. CDR3 in DNA: TGCGCCAGCAGCCCAGGGTGGGCATACGAGCAGTACTTC.

This clone showed up just a few times. The gene calls are TRBV29-1 and TRBJ1-1; TRBD1 matches 10 bases. J lost 4 bases, V lost 7 bases, and 9 bases had no gene match. The germline CDR1 and CDR2 sequences are SQVTM and ANQGSEA. The CDR3 loop spans 14 amino acids. The CDR3, as DNA: TGCAGCGCTGGGGGACAGGGGTTTTTCACTGAAGCTTTCTTT. Residues: CSAGGQGFFTEAFF.

This clone has only a few counts. This chain connects TRBV30 to TRBJ2-3, with 7 bases identical to TRBD2. The J segment lost 3 bases and the V segment lost 0 bases, leaving 3 bases of the junction unmatched. This CDR3 comprises 14 residues. Germline CDR1 and CDR2: GTSNPN and SVGIG (reference sequence). CDR3 DNA sequence: TGTGCCTGGAGTGTCGGACTAGAGACAGATACGCAGTATTTT. It codes for CAWSVGLETDTQYF. The whole variable domain, filled in from reference TRBV30 and TRBJ2-3, reads SQTIHQWPATLVQPVGSPLSLECTVEGTSNPNLYWYRQAAGRGLQLLFYSVGIGQISSEVPQNLSASRPQDRQFILSSKKLLLSDSGFYLCAWSVGLETDTQYFGPGTRLTVL.

This clone was observed once. This sequence joins TRBV5-4 and TRBJ2-7; 10 bases align to TRBD2. V lost 4 bases, J lost 2 bases, and 3 bases stayed unmatched. CDR3 length: 14 amino acids. Per the germline V gene, CDR1 is SGHNT and CDR2 is YYREEE (reference sequence). CDR3 nucleotides: TGTGCCAGCAGCCGGACTAGCGGAGCCTACGAGCAGTACTTC. Translated, it gives CASSRTSGAYEQYF.

The V and J genes are TRBV18 and TRBJ1-3; D gene ambiguous. The germline CDR1 and CDR2 sequences are KGHSH and LQKENI. V was pared by 1 base and J by 2 bases, with 9 bases between. The CDR3 consists of 15 residues. CDR3 sequence (DNA): TGTGCCAGCTCACCACTTGGCAGGACTGGAAACACCATATATTTT. As protein: CASSPLGRTGNTIYF. Complete variable domain (other parts from reference TRBV18 and TRBJ1-3): NAGVMQNPRHLVRRRGQEARLRCSPMKGHSHVYWYRQLPEEGLKFMVYLQKENIIDESGMPKERFSAEFPKEGPSILRIQQVVRGDSAAYFCASSPLGRTGNTIYFGEGSWLTVV.

This clone was counted between two and nine times. The CDR3 here is CASSIQGPSNEQFF. The CDR3 DNA reads as TGTGCCAGCAGCATACAGGGGCCCAGCAATGAGCAGTTCTTC. The rearrangement joins TRBV7-3 to TRBJ2-1, with 7 bases matching TRBD1. V lost 5 bases to trimming and J lost 6 bases; unmatched junction nucleotides: 7. Germline CDR1 is SGHTA and CDR2 is FQGTGA. The CDR3 sequence is 14 residues long.

The chain employs TRBV5-4 and TRBJ2-4; D perhaps matches TRBD2 (8 bases). V was clipped by 3 bases and J by 7 bases, with 17 bases between them. The CDR3 contains 15 residues. Per the germline V gene, CDR1 is SGHNT and CDR2 is YYREEE (reference sequence). This CDR3 is CASSSGGLESNIQYF. As DNA, the CDR3 is TGTGCCAGCAGCTCAGGGGGACTAGAATCCAACATTCAGTACTTC.

This rearrangement joins TRBV6-6 to TRBJ1-1; TRBD1 is a possible D gene (5 bases). The germline CDR1 and CDR2 sequences are MNHNY and SVGAGI (reference sequence). The CDR3 length is 16 residues. The ends were cut back, 2 bases at V and 3 bases at J, with 16 bases in the middle. The CDR3 loop reads CASSYIQGGRDTEAFF. The CDR3 nucleotides read TGTGCCAGCAGTTACATCCAGGGAGGGAGGGACACTGAAGCTTTCTTT.

The genes are TRBV6-5 and TRBJ2-1; no clear D. With 0 bases removed from V and 5 bases from J, the gap between germline ends came to 8 bases. CDR3 length: 14 amino acids. The germline CDR1 and CDR2 sequences are MNHEY and SVGAGI. The DNA for the CDR3 is TGTGCCAGCAGTTACTCGGGCAGACACAATGAGCAGTTCTTC. Protein sequence: CASSYSGRHNEQFF.

CDR3 amino acids: CASSYSVAPTEETQYF. The CDR3 nucleotides read TGTGCCAGCAGTTACTCGGTCGCCCCGACAGAAGAGACCCAGTACTTC. The chain couples TRBV6-5 to TRBJ2-5, with D tentatively TRBD1 (5 bases). The ends were cut back, 0 bases at V and 3 bases at J, with 14 bases in the middle. The CDR3 covers 16 residues. Germline CDR1 and CDR2: MNHEY and SVGAGI.

This chain links TRBV5-1 with TRBJ2-7; TRBD2 is a possible D gene (6 bases). There are 15 residues in the CDR3. Trimming removed 0 bases from V and 2 bases from J, with 12 bases in between. Germline V gene lookup returns CDR1 SGHRS and CDR2 YFSETQ. As DNA, the CDR3 is TGCGCCAGCAGCTTGGGGGCGGGATTCCCCTACGAGCAGTACTTC. It codes for CASSLGAGFPYEQYF.

The genes are TRBV18 and TRBJ2-3; 8 nucleotides line up with TRBD2. After removal of 4 bases from V and 1 base from J, the junction contained 4 bases not matched to a gene. The CDR3 is made up of 15 amino acids. Germline loops: CDR1 KGHSH, CDR2 LQKENI. The CDR3 DNA is TGTGCCAGCTCACGCACTAGCGGCGGCACAGATACGCAGTATTTT. Its translation is CASSRTSGGTDTQYF.

The chain recombines TRBV28 with TRBJ2-2, with TRBD2 identical over 8 bases. Germline CDR1 reads MDHEN; CDR2 reads SYDVKM. The CDR3 spans 15 residues. With V trimmed by 11 bases and J by 3 bases, 11 bases remained unmatched. Written as DNA, the CDR3 is TGTGCCGCGTCGAGCGGGAGTCTTTACACCGGGGAGCTGTTTTTT. Its protein is CAASSGSLYTGELFF.

CDR3 region: CSVERFVESEAFF. In DNA form, the CDR3 reads TGCAGCGTTGAGCGATTTGTGGAGAGTGAAGCTTTCTTT. This rearrangement joins TRBV29-1 to TRBJ1-1; D call uncertain. V shed 3 bases and J shed 7 bases, with 15 bases lying between them. Germline CDR1 SQVTM, CDR2 ANQGSEA. CDR3 length: 13 residues.

The V call is TRBV5-1, the J call TRBJ2-1; a weak D match, TRBD2 (5 bases). V was shortened by 0 bases and J by 9 bases, with 10 bases between the two germline ends. The V gene's germline CDR1 is SGHRS and CDR2 YFSETQ. The CDR3 is 13 amino acids. CDR3 in DNA: TGCGCCAGCAGCTTGGAAGAGGGATCTGAGCAGTTCTTC. Its translation is CASSLEEGSEQFF.